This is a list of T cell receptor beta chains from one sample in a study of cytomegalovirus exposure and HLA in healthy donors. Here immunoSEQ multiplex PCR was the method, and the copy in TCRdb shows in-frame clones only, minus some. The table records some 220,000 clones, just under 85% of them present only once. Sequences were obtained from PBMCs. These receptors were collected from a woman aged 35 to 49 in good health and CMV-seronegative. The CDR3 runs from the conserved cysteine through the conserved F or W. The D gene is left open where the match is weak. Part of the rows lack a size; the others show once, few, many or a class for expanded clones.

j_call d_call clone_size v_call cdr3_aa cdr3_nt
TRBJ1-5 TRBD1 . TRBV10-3 CAISEKKSWGQLPLGNQPQHF TGTGCCATCAGTGAGAAGAAAAGCTGGGGACAGCTACCCCTTGGCAATCAGCCCCAGCATTTT
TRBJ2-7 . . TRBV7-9 CASSLAQDYYEQYF TGTGCCAGCAGCTTAGCACAGGATTACTACGAGCAGTACTTC
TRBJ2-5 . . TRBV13 CASSPQRYQETQYF TGTGCCAGCAGCCCCCAGAGGTACCAAGAGACCCAGTACTTC
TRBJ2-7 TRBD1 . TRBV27 CASSPQGSSYEQYF TGTGCCAGCAGCCCACAGGGGAGCTCCTACGAGCAGTACTTC
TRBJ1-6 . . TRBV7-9 CASSLATGDNSPLHF TGTGCCAGCAGCTTAGCTACAGGTGATAATTCACCCCTCCACTTT
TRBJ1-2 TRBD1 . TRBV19 CASSPRQGLVNYGYTF TGTGCCAGTAGTCCAAGACAGGGGCTAGTAAACTATGGCTACACCTTC
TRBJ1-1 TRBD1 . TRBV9 CASSVTGESEAFF TGTGCCAGCAGCGTCACAGGGGAGTCTGAAGCTTTCTTT
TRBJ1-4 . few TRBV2 CASSDLTGANEKLFF TGTGCCAGCAGTGACTTGACGGGGGCTAATGAAAAACTGTTTTTT
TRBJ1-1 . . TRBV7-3 CASSLTGATEAFF TGTGCCAGCAGCTTAACTGGGGCCACTGAAGCTTTCTTT
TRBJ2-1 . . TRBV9 CASSPTVYNEQFF TGTGCCAGCAGCCCTACAGTATACAATGAGCAGTTCTTC
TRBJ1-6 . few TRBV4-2 CASSQGGGGMGRGNSPLHF TGTGCCAGCAGCCAAGGGGGCGGGGGGATGGGGAGAGGGAATTCACCCCTCCACTTT
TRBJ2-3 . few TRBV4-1 CASSQVSDTQYF TGCGCCAGCAGCCAAGTATCAGATACGCAGTATTTT
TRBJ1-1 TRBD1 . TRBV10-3 CASQGAAGHKNTEAFF TGTGCTTCTCAGGGGGCGGCGGGACACAAGAACACTGAAGCTTTCTTT
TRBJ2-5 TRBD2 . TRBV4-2 CASSQAPGLAGGRETQYF TGTGCCAGCAGCCAGGCTCCGGGACTAGCGGGGGGGCGCGAGACCCAGTACTTC
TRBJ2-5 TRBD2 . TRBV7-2 CASSLNLAVQETQYF TGTGCCAGCAGCTTAAACCTAGCGGTCCAAGAGACCCAGTACTTC
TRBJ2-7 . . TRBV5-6 CASSLKIPSSYEQYF TGTGCCAGCAGCTTAAAAATACCGAGCTCCTACGAGCAGTACTTC
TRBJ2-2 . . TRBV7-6 CASSITGTGELFF TGTGCCAGCAGTATAACGGGGACCGGGGAGCTGTTTTTT
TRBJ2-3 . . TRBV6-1 CASSESAADTQYF TGTGCCAGCAGTGAATCTGCGGCGGATACGCAGTATTTT
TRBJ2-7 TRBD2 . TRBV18 CASSPPGGGSYEQYF TGTGCCAGCTCACCACCTGGGGGGGGGTCCTACGAGCAGTACTTC
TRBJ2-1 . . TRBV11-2 CASRADSTSRNEQFF TGTGCCAGCAGGGCCGACAGCACCAGCCGGAATGAGCAGTTCTTC
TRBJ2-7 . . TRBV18 CASSIQGRYEQYF TGTGCCAGCTCGATACAGGGGAGGTACGAGCAGTACTTC
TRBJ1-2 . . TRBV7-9 CASSLFPNGYTF TGTGCCAGCAGCCTTTTTCCTAATGGCTACACCTTC
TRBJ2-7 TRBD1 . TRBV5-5 CASSLELWGQLYEQYF TGTGCCAGCAGCTTGGAGTTGTGGGGACAGCTCTACGAGCAGTACTTC
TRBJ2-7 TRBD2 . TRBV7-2 CASSLGGGLLLSYEQYF TGTGCCAGCAGCTTAGGGGGGGGACTACTTCTCTCCTACGAGCAGTACTTC
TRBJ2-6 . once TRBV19 CASRLQGSGANVLTF TGTGCCAGTAGGCTACAGGGATCCGGGGCCAACGTCCTGACTTTC
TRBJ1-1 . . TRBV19 CASSLEAVTEAFF TGTGCCAGTAGCCTAGAGGCTGTCACTGAAGCTTTCTTT
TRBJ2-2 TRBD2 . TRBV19 CAGSSGGNTGELFF TGTGCCGGCTCTAGCGGGGGGAACACCGGGGAGCTGTTTTTT
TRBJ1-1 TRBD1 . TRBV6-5 CASSYRGGAGAFF TGTGCCAGCAGTTACCGAGGGGGCGCCGGCGCTTTCTTT
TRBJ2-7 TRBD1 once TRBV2 CASGGQGEPYEQYF TGTGCCAGCGGGGGACAGGGGGAGCCCTACGAGCAGTACTTC
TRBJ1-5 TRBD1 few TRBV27 CASSLSWTGHQPQHF TGTGCCAGCAGTTTAAGTTGGACAGGGCATCAGCCCCAGCATTTT
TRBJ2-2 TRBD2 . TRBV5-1 CASRSREVGTGELFF TGCGCCAGCAGGTCCCGGGAGGTTGGCACCGGGGAGCTGTTTTTT
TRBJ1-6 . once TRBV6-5 CASSSTGRNSPLHF TGTGCCAGCAGTTCCACAGGGAGAAATTCACCCCTCCACTTT